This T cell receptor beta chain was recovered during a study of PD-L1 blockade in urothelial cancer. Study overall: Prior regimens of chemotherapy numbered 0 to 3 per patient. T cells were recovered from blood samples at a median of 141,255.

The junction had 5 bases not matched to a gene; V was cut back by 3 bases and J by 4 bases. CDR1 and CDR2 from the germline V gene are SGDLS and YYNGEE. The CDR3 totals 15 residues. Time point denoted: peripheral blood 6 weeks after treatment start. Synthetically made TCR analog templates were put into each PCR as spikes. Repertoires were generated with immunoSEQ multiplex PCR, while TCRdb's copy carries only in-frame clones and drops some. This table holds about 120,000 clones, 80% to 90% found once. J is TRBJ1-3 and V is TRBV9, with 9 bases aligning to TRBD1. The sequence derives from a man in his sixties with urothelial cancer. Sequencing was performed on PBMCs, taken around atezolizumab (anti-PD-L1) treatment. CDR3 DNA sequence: TGTGCCAGCAGCGCACAGGGGGCCTCGGGAAACACCATATATTTT. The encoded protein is CASSAQGASGNTIYF.